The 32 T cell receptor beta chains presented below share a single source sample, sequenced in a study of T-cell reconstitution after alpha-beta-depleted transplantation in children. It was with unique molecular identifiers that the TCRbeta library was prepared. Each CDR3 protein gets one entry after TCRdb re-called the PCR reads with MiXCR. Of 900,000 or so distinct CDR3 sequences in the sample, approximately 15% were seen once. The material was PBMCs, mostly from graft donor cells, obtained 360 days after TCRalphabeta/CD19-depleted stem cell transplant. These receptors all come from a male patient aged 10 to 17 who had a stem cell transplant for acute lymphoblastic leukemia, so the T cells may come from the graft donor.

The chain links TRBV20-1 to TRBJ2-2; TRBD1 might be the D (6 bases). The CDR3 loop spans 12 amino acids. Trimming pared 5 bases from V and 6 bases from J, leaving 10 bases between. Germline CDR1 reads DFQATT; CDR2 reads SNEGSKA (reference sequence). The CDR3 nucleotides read TGCAGTGCTTCGGGACATTCCGGGGAGCTGTTTTTT. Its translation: CSASGHSGELFF.

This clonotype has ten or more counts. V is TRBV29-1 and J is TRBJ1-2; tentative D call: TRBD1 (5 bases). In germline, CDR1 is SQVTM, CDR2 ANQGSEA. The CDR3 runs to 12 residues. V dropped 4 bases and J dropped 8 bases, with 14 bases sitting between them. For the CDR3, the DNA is TGCAGCGTTGCAGACAGCCGGGGAGGCTACACCTTC. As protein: CSVADSRGGYTF.

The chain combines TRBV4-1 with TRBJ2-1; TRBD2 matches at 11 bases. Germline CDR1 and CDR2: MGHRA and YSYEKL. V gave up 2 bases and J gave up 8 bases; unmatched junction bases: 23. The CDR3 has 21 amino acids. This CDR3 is CASSQKGSRLLAGGGDDEQFF. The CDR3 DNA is TGCGCCAGCAGCCAAAAGGGTAGTAGGCTTTTAGCGGGAGGGGGCGACGATGAGCAGTTCTTC.

CDR3 sequence reads: CASSHTLSGQGPYNEQFF. For the CDR3, the DNA is TGCGCCAGCAGCCATACTCTCTCCGGACAGGGACCCTACAATGAGCAGTTCTTC. The chain carries TRBV4-1 and TRBJ2-1, with TRBD1 identical over 8 bases. Trimming cost V 3 bases and J 2 bases; bases outside gene matches: 12. This CDR3 contains 18 residues. CDR1 and CDR2 from the germline V gene are MGHRA and YSYEKL.

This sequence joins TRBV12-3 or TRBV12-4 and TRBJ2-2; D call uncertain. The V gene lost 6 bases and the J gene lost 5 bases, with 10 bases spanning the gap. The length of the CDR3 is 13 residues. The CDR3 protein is CASRASKTGELFF. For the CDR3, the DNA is TGTGCCAGCAGGGCCAGTAAAACCGGGGAGCTGTTTTTT.

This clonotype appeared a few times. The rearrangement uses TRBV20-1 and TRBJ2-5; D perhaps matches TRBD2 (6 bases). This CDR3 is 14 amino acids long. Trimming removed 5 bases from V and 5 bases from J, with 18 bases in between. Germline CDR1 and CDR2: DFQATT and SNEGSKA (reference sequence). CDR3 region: CSARQTGERETQYF. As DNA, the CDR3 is TGCAGTGCTCGACAAACGGGGGAACGGGAGACCCAGTACTTC.

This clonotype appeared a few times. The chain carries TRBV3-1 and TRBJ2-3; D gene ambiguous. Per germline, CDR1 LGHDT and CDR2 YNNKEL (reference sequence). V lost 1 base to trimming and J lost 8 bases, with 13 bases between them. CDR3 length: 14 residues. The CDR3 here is CASSQVNSPGTQYF. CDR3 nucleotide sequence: TGTGCCAGCAGCCAAGTAAATTCCCCGGGTACGCAGTATTTT.

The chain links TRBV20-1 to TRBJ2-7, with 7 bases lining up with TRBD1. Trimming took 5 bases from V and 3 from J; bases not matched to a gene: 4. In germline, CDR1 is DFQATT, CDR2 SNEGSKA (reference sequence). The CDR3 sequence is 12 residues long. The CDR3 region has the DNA TGCAGTGCTGCGCAGGGGGACTACGAGCAGTACTTC. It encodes CSAAQGDYEQYF.

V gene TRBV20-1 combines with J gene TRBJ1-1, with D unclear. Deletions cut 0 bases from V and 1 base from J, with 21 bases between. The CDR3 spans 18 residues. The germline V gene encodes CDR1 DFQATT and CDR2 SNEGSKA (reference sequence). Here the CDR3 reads CSARDQDRRRGRNTEAFF. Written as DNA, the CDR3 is TGCAGTGCTAGAGATCAGGATCGTCGACGAGGGAGGAACACTGAAGCTTTCTTT.

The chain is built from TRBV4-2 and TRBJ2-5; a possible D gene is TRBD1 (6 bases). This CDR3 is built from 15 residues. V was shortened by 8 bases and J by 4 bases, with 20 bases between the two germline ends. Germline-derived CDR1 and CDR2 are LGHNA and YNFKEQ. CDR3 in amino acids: CASLKNGTPRETQYF. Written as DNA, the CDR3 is TGTGCCAGCCTTAAGAACGGGACACCGAGAGAGACCCAGTACTTC.

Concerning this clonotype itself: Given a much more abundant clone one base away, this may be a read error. CDR3 in DNA: TGTGCCAGCATTACATGGGGTGGCGGGGAGCTGTTTTTT. This gives the protein CASITWGGGELFF. The gene calls are TRBV6-6 and TRBJ2-2; D not certain. V gave up 7 bases and J gave up 7 bases, with 13 bases separating them. The length of the CDR3 is 13 residues. Germline V gives CDR1 MNHNY, CDR2 SVGAGI (reference sequence).

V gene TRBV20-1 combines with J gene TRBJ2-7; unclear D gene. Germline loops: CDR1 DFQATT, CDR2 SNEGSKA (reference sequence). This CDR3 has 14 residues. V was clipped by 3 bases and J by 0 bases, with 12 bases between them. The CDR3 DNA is TGCAGTGCTAGGTTCCCTAGATCCTCCTACGAGCAGTACTTC. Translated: CSARFPRSSYEQYF.

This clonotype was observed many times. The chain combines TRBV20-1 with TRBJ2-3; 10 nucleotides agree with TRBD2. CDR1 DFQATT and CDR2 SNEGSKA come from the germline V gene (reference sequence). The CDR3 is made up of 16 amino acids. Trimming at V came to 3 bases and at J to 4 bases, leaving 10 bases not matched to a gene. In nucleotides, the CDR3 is TGCAGTGCTAGTGACGGCACTAGCGGGAAGGCAGATACGCAGTATTTT. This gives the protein CSASDGTSGKADTQYF.

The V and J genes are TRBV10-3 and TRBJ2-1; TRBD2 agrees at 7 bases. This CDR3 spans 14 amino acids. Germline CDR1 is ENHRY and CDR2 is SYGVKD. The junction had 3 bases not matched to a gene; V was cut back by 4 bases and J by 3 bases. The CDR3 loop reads CAISGAGDYNEQFF. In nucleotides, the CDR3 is TGTGCCATCAGTGGGGCGGGAGACTACAATGAGCAGTTCTTC.

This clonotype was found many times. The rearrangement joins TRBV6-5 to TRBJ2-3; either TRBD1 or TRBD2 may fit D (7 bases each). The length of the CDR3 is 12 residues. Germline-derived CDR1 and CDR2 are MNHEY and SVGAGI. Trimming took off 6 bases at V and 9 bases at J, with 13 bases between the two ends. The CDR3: CASRQGRGTQYF. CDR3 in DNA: TGTGCCAGCAGACAGGGGAGGGGAACGCAGTATTTT.

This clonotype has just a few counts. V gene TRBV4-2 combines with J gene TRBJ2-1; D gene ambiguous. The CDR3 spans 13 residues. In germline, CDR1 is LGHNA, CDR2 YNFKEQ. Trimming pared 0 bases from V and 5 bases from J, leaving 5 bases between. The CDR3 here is CASSQELNNEQFF. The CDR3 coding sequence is TGTGCCAGCAGCCAAGAACTGAACAATGAGCAGTTCTTC.

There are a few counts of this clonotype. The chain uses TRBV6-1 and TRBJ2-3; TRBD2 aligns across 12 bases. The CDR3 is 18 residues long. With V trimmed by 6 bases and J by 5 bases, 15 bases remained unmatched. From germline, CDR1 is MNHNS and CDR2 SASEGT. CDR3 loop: CASRLLNLAGGPGDTQYF. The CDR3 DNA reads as TGTGCCAGCAGACTACTAAATCTAGCGGGAGGGCCAGGAGATACGCAGTATTTT.

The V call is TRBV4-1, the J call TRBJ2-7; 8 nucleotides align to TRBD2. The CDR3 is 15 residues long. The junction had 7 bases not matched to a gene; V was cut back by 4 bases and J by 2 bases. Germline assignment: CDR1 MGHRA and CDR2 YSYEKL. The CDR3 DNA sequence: TGCGCCAGCAGCCCCTCCCGGGGGGGGACCTACGAGCAGTACTTC. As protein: CASSPSRGGTYEQYF.

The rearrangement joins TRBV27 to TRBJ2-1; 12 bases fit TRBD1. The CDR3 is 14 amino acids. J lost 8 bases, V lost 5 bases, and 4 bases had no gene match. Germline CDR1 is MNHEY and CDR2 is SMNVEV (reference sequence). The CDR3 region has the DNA TGTGCCAGCAGTGCCGGGACAGGGGGCTATGAGCAGTTCTTC. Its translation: CASSAGTGGYEQFF.

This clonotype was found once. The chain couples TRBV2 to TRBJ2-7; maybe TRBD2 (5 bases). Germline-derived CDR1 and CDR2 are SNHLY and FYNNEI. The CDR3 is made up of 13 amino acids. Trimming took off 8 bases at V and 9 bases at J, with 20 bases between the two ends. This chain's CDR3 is CASGPGWVEAQYF. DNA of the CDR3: TGTGCCAGCGGCCCGGGGTGGGTTGAGGCGCAGTACTTC.

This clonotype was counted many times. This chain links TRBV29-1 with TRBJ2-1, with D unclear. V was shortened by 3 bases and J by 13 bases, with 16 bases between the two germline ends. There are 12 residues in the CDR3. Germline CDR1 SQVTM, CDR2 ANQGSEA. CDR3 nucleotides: TGCAGCGTTGAGGCCGTACGAGGCTTCCAGTTCTTC. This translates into CSVEAVRGFQFF.

For the CDR3, the DNA is TGCGCCAGCAGCCGAACTAGTGGGCCGATTTACAATGAGCAGTTCTTC. It yields the protein CASSRTSGPIYNEQFF. The chain combines TRBV4-1 with TRBJ2-1, with D tentatively TRBD2 (5 bases). CDR1 and CDR2 (germline): MGHRA, YSYEKL. This CDR3 is 16 amino acids long. The germline V and J ends were trimmed by 4 bases and 4 bases, with 17 bases remaining between them.

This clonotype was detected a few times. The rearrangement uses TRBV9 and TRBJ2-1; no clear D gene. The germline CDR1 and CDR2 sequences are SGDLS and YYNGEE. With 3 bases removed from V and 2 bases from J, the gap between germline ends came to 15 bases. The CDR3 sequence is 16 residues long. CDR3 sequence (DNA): TGTGCCAGCAGCGGAGGTAGTGCCTTTCCCTACAATGAGCAGTTCTTC. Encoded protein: CASSGGSAFPYNEQFF.

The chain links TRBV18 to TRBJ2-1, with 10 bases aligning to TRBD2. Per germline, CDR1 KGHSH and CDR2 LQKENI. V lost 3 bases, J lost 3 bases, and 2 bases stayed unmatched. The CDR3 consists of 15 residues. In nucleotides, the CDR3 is TGTGCCAGCTCACCGGGACTAGCGATCTACAATGAGCAGTTCTTC. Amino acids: CASSPGLAIYNEQFF.

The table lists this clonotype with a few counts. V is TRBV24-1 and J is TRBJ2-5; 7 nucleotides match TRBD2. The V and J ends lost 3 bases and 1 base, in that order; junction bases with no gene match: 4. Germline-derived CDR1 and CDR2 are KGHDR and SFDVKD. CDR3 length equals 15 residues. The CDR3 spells CATSDIAGFQETQYF. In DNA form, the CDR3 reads TGTGCCACCAGTGATATAGCGGGCTTCCAAGAGACCCAGTACTTC.

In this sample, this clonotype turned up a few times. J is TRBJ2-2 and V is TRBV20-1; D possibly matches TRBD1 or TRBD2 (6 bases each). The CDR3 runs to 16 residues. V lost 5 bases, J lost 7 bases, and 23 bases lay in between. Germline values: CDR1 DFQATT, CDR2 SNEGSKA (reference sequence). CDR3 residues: CSAFRVGGREVGELFF. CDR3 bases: TGCAGTGCTTTCCGGGTTGGGGGGCGCGAGGTCGGGGAGCTGTTTTTT.

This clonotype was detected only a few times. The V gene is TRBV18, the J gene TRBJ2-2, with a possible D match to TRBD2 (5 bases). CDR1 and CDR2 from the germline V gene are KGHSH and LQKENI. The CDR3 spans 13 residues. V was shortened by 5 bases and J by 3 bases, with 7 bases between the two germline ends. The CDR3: CASSSSYTGELFF. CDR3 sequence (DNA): TGTGCCAGCTCATCTAGCTACACCGGGGAGCTGTTTTTT.

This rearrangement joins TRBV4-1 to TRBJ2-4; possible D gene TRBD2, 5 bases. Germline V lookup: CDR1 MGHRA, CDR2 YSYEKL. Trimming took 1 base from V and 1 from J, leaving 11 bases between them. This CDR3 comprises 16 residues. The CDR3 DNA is TGCGCCAGCAGCCAAGGACTAAAGAATGCCAAAAACATTCAGTACTTC. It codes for CASSQGLKNAKNIQYF.

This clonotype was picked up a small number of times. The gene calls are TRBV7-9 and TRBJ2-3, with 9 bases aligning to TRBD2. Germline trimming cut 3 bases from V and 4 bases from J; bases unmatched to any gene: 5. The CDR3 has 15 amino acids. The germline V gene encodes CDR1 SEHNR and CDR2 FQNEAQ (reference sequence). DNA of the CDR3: TGTGCCAGCAGCTTTGGACTAGCGATCCCAGATACGCAGTATTTT. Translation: CASSFGLAIPDTQYF.

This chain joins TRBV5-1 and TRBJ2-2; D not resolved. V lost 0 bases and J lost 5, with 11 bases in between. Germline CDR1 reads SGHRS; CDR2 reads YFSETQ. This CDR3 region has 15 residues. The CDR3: CASSLGSAETGELFF. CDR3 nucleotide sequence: TGCGCCAGCAGCTTGGGGTCAGCAGAGACCGGGGAGCTGTTTTTT.

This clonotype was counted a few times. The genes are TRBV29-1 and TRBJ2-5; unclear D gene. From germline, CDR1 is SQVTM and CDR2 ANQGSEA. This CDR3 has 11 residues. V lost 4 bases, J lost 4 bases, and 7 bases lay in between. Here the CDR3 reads CSVGLPETQYF. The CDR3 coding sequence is TGCAGCGTTGGGTTACCAGAGACCCAGTACTTC.

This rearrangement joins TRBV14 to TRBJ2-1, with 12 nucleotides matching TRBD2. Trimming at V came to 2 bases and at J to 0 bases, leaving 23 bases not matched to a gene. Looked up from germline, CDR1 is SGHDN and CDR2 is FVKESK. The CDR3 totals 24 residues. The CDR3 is CASSQTIRGTGTSGPVSSYNEQFF. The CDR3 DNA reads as TGTGCCAGCAGCCAAACGATCCGCGGAACGGGGACTAGCGGGCCCGTAAGCTCCTACAATGAGCAGTTCTTC.